The present TCR beta chain was sequenced within a study of T-cell memory formation after mild COVID-19. The V end lost 7 bases, the J end lost 6 bases, and 15 bases lay between the germline ends. This CDR3 is built from 13 residues. A remark on this clonotype: Its specificity is not known.

Regarding the study as a whole: Most CD4+ clones that shrank were in CM and EM, while CD8+ ones turned up in EMRA.

TCR alpha and TCR beta cDNA libraries carrying sample barcodes and UMIs came from 5'RACE with constant-segment primers. TCRdb used MiXCR to reprocess the 5' RACE reads, holding one entry per CDR3 protein. Counted here are around 250,000 distinct CDR3 sequences, 15% to 20% occurring once; the ten biggest clones make up 20% to 25%. This chain joins TRBV12-3 or TRBV12-4 and TRBJ1-2, with a possible D match to TRBD1 (5 bases). Sequences were obtained from PBMCs or a T cell subset sorted from them (not recorded which). This TCR derives from a man between 18 and 29 years old who had mild COVID-19 (a few samples of this study predate the infection). Cell type and time point are not known. This CDR3 reads CASTLGGSHGYTF. CDR3 nucleotide sequence: TGTGCCAGCACCTTGGGGGGAAGTCATGGCTACACCTTC.